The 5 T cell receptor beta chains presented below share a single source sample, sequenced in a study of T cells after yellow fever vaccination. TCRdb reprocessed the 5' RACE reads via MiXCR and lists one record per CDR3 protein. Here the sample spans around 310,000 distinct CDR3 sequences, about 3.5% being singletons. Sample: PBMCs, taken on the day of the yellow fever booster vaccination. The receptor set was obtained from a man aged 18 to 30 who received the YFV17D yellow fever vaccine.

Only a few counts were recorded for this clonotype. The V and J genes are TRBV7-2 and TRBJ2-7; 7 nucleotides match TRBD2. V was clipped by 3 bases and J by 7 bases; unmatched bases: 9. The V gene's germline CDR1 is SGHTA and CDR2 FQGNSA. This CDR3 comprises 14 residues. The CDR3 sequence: CASSFFTGGLEQYV. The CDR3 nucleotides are TGTGCCAGCAGCTTCTTTACGGGGGGTCTGGAGCAGTACGTC.

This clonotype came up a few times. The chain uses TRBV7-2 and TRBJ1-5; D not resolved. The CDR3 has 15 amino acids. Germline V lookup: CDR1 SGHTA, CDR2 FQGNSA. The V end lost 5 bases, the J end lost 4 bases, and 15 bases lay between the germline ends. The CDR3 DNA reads TGTGCCAGCAGCGGACCAGGCGGATCAAATCAGCCCCAGCATTTT. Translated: CASSGPGGSNQPQHF.

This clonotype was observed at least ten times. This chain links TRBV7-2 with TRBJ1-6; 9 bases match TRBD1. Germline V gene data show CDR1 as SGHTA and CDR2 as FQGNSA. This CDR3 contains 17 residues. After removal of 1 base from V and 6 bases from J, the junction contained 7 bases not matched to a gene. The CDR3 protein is CASSLVGTGTINSPLHF. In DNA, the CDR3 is TGTGCCAGCAGCTTAGTGGGGACAGGGACCATTAATTCACCCCTCCACTTT.

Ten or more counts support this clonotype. In DNA form, the CDR3 reads TGCGCCAGCAGCGGGGCCCCCACGAACACCGGGGAGCTGTTTTTT. Translating gives CASSGAPTNTGELFF. The chain carries TRBV4-3 and TRBJ2-2; the D gene is possibly TRBD1 (5 bases). The V end was cut by 5 bases, the J end by 0 bases, with 10 bases between. Germline CDR1 is LGHNA and CDR2 is YSLEER. The CDR3 spans 15 residues.

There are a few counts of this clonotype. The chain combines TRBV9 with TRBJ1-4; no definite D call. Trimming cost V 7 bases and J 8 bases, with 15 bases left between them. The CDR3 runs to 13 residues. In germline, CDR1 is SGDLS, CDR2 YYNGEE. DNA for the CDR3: TGTGCCAGCGCCCCCCCCGCGGGGGAAAAACTGTTTTTT. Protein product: CASAPPAGEKLFF. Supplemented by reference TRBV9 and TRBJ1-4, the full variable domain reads DSGVTQTPKHLITATGQRVTLRCSPRSGDLSVYWYQQSLDQGLQFLIQYYNGEERAKGNILERFSAQQFPDLHSELNLSSLELGDSALYFCASAPPAGEKLFFGSGTQLSVL.